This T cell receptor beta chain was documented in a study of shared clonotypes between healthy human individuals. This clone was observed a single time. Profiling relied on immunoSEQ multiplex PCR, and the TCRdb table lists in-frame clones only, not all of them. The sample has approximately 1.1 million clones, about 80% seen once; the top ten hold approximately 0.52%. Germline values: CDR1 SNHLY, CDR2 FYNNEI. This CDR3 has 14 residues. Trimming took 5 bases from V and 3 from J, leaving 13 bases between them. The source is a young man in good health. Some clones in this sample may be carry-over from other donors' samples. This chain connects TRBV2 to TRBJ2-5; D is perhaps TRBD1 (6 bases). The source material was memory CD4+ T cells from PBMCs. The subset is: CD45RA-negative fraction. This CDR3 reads CASSQDRGEETQYF. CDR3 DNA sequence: TGTGCCAGCAGTCAGGACAGAGGGGAAGAGACCCAGTACTTC.